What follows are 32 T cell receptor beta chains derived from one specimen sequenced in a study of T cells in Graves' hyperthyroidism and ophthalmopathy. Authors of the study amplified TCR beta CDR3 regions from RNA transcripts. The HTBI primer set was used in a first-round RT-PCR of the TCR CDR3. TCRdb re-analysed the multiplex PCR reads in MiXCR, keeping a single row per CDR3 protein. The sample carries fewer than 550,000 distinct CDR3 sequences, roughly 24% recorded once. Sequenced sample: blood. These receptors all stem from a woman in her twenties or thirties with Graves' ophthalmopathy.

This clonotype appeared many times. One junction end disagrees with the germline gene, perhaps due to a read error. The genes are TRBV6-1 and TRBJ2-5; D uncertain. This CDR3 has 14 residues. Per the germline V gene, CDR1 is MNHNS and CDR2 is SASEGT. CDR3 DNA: TGTGTCAGCAGACCACCAGGTGCGCAAGAGACCCAGTACTTC. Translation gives CVSRPPGAQETQYF.

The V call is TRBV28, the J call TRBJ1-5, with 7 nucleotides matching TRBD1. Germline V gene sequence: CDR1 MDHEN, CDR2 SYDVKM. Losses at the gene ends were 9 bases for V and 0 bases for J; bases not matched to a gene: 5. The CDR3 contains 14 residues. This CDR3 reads CASRDSNSNQPQHF. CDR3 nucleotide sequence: TGTGCCAGTAGGGACAGTAATAGCAATCAGCCCCAGCATTTT.

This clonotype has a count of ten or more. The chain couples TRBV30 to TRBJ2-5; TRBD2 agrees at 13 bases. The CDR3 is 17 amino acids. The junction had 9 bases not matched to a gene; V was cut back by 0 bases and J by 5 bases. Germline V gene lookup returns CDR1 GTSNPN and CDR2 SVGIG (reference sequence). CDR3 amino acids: CAWSVRGLAGAGETQYF. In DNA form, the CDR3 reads TGTGCCTGGAGTGTACGTGGACTAGCGGGGGCGGGGGAGACCCAGTACTTC.

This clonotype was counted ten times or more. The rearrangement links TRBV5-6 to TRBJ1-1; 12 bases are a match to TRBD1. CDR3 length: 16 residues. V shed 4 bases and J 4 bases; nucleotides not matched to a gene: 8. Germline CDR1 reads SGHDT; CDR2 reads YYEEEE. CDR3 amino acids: CASSRDRGRVSTEAFF. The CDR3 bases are TGTGCCAGCAGCCGGGACAGGGGGCGCGTGAGCACTGAAGCTTTCTTT. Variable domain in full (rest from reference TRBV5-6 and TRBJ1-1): DAGVTQSPTHLIKTRGQQVTLRCSPKSGHDTVSWYQQALGQGPQFIFQYYEEEERQRGNFPDRFSGHQFPNYSSELNVNALLLGDSALYLCASSRDRGRVSTEAFFGQGTRLTVV.

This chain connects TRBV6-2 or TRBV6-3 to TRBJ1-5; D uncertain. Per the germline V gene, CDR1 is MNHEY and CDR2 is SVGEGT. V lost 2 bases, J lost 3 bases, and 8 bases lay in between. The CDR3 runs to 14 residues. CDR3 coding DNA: TGTGCCAGCAGTTACCCCGGCGTCAATCAGCCCCAGCATTTT. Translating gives CASSYPGVNQPQHF.

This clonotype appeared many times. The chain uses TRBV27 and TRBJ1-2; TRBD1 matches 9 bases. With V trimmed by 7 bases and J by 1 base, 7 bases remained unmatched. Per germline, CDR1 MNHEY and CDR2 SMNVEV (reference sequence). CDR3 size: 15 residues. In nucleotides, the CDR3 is TGTGCCAGCACACCGGGACAGGGATTTAACTATGGCTACACCTTC. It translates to CASTPGQGFNYGYTF.

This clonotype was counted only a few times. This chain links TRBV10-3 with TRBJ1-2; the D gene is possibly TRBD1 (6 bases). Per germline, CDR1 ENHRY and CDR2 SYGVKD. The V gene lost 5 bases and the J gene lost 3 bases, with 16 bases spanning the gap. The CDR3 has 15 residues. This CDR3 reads CAISNRESWDYGYTF. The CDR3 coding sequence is TGTGCCATCAGTAACAGGGAAAGTTGGGACTATGGCTACACCTTC.

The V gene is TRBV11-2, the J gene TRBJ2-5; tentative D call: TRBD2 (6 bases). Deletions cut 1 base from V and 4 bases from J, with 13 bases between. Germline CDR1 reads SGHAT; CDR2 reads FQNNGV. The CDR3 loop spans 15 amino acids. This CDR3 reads CASSLGSGAGETQYF. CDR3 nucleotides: TGTGCCAGCAGCTTAGGAAGTGGAGCGGGAGAGACCCAGTACTTC.

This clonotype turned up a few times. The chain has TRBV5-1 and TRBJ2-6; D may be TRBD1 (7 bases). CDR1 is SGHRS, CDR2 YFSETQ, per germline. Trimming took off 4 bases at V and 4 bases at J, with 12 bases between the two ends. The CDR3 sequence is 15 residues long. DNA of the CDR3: TGCGCCAGCAGCCCGGAGGGGGCCGGGGCCAACGTCCTGACTTTC. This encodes CASSPEGAGANVLTF.

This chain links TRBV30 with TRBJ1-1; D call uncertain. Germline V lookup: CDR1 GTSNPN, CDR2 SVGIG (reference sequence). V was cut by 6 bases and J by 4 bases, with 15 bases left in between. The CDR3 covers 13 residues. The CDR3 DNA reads TGTGCCTGTTCGGAGGGCGCGAGCACTGAAGCTTTCTTT. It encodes CACSEGASTEAFF.

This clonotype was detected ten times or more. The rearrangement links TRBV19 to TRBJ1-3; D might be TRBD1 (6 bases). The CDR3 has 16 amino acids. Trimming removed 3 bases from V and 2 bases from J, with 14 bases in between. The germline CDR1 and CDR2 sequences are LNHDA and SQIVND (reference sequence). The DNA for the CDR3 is TGTGCCAGTAGTATTCGACAGGTGGGGCCTGGAAACACCATATATTTT. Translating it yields CASSIRQVGPGNTIYF.

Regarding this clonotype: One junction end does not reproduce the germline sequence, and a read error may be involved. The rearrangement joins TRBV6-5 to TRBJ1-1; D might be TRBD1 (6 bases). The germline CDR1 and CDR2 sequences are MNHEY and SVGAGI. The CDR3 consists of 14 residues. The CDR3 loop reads CTSSYLTGNSEAFF. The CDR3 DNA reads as TGTACCAGCAGTTACCTAACAGGGAACTCTGAAGCTTTCTTT.

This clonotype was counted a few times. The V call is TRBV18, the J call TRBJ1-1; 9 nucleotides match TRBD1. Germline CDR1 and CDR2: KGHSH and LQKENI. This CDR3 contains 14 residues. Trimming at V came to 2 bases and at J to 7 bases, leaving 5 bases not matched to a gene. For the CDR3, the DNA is TGTGCCAGCTCACCAGCGGGACAGGGAATTGAAGCTTTCTTT. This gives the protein CASSPAGQGIEAFF.

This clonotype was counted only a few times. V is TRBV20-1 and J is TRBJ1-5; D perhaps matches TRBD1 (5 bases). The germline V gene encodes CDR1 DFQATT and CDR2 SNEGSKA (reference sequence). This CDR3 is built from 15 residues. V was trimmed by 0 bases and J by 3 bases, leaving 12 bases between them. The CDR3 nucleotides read TGCAGTGCTAGAGATGCAGGGAGGGACAATCAGCCCCAGCATTTT. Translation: CSARDAGRDNQPQHF.

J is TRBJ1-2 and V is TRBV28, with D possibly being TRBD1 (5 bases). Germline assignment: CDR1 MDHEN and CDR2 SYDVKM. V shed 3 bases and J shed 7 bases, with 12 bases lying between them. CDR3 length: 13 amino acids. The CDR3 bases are TGTGCCAGCAGTTTCACCAGGGTCCTTGGCTACACCTTC. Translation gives CASSFTRVLGYTF.

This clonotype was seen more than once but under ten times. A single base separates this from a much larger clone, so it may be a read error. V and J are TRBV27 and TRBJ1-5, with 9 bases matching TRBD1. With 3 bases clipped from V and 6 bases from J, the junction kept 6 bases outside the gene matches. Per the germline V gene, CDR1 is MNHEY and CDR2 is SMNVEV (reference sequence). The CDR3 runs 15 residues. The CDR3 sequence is CASSFTGGAGQPQHF. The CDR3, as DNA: TGTGCCAGCAGTTTTACAGGGGGCGCGGGTCAGCCCCAGCATTTT.

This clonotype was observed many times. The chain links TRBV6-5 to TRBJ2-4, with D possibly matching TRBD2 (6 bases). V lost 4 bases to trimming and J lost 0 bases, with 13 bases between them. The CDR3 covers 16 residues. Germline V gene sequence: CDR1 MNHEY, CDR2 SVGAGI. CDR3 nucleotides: TGTGCCAGCAGTTCCACTAGCCCAATAGCCAAAAACATTCAGTACTTC. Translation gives CASSSTSPIAKNIQYF.

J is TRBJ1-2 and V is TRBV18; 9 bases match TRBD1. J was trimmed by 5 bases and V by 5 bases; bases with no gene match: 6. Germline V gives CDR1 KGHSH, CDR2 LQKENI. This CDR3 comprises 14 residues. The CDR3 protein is CASSTRDRAYGYTF. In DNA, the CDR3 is TGTGCCAGCTCAACCCGGGACAGGGCTTATGGCTACACCTTC. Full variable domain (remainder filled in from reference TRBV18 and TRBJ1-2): NAGVMQNPRHLVRRRGQEARLRCSPMKGHSHVYWYRQLPEEGLKFMVYLQKENIIDESGMPKERFSAEFPKEGPSILRIQQVVRGDSAAYFCASSTRDRAYGYTFGSGTRLTVV.

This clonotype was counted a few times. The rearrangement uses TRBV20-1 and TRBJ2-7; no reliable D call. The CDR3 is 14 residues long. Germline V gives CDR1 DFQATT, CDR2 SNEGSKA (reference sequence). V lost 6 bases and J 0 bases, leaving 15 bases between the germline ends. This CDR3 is CSAPPPTDSYEQYF. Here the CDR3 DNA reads TGCAGTGCCCCCCCCCCGACGGACTCCTACGAGCAGTACTTC.

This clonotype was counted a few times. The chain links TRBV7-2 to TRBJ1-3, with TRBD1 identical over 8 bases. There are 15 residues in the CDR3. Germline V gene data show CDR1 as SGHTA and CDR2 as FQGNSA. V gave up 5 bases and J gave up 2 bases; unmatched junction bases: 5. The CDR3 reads CASSHEQGAGNTIYF. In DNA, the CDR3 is TGTGCCAGCAGCCATGAACAGGGGGCTGGAAACACCATATATTTT.

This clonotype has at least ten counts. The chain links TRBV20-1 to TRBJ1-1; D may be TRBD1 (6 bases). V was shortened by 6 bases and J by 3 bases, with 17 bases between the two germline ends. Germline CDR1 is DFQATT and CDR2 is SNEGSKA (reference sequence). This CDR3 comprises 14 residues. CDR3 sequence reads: CSAPEGGWDTEAFF. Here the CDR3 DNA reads TGCAGTGCGCCCGAAGGGGGGTGGGACACTGAAGCTTTCTTT.

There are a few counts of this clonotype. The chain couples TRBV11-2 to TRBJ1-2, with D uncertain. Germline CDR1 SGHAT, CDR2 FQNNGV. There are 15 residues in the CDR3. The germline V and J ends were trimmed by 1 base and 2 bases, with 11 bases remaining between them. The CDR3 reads CASSLVIGENYGYTF. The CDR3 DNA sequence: TGTGCCAGCAGCTTAGTTATCGGAGAGAACTATGGCTACACCTTC. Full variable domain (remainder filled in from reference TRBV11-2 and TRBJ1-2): EAGVAQSPRYKIIEKRQSVAFWCNPISGHATLYWYQQILGQGPKLLIQFQNNGVVDDSQLPKDRFSAERLKGVDSTLKIQPAKLEDSAVYLCASSLVIGENYGYTFGSGTRLTVV.

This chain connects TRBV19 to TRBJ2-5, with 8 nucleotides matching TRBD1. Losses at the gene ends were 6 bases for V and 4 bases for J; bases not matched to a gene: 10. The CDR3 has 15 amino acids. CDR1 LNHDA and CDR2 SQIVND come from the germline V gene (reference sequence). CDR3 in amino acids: CASRDRGEGVETQYF. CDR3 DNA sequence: TGTGCCAGTAGAGACAGGGGAGAGGGGGTAGAGACCCAGTACTTC.

The CDR3 is CASSGNRPEGGYTF. DNA of the CDR3: TGTGCCAGCAGTGGCAACAGGCCGGAGGGCGGCTACACCTTC. This rearrangement joins TRBV2 to TRBJ1-2; perhaps TRBD1 as D (5 bases). Germline V CDR1 and CDR2: SNHLY, FYNNEI. The CDR3 loop spans 14 amino acids. The ends were cut back, 4 bases at V and 8 bases at J, with 17 bases in the middle.

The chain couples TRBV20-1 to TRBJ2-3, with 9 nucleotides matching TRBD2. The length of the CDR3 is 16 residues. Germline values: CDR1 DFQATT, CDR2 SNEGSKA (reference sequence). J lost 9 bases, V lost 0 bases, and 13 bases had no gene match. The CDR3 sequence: CSARDQGTSTLRTQYF. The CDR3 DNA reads TGCAGTGCTAGAGATCAAGGGACTAGCACGCTAAGGACGCAGTATTTT.

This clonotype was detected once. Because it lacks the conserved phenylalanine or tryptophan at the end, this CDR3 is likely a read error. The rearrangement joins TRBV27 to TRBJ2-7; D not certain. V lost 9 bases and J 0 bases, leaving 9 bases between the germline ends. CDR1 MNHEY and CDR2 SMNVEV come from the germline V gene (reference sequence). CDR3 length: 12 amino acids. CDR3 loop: CASFTSSYEQYC. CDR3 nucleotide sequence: TGTGCCAGTTTTACGAGCTCCTACGAGCAGTACTGC.

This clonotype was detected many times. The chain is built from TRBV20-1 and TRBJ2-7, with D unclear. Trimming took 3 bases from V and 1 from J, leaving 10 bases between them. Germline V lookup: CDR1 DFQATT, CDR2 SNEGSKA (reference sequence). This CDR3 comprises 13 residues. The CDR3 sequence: CSASTGVSYEQYF. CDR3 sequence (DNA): TGCAGTGCTAGTACCGGAGTTTCCTACGAGCAGTACTTC.

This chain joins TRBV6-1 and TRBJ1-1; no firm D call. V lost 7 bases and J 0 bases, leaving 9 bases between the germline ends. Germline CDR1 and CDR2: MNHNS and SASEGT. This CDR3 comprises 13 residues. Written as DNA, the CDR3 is TGTGCCAGCAAATACACGTTGAACACTGAAGCTTTCTTT. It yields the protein CASKYTLNTEAFF.

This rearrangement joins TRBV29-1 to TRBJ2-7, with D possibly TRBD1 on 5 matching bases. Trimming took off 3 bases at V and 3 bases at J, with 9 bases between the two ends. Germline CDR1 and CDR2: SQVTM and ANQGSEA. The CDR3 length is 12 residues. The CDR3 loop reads CSVDDRIYEQYF. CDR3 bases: TGCAGCGTTGATGACAGAATCTACGAGCAGTACTTC.

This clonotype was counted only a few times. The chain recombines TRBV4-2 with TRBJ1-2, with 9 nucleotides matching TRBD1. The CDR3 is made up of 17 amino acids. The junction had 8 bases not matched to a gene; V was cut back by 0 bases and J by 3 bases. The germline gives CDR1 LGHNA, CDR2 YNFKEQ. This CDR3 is CASSQDSGTGLDYGYTF. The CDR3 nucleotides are TGTGCCAGCAGCCAAGATTCCGGGACAGGGTTGGACTATGGCTACACCTTC.

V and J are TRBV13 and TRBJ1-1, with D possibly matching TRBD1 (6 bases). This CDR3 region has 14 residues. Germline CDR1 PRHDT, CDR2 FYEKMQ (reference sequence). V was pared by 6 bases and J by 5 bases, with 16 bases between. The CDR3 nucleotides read TGTGCCAGCAGGGGAAACAGACAGGTTACTGAAGCTTTCTTT. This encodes CASRGNRQVTEAFF.

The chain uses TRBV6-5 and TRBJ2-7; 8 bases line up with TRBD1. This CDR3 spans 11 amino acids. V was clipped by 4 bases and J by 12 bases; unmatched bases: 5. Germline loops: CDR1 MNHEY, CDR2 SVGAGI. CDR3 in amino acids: CASSLGQEPYF. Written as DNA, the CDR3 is TGTGCCAGCAGTTTGGGACAGGAACCGTACTTC.